The rows below give T cell receptor beta chains drawn from one sample of a study of sequential checkpoint blockade in melanoma. This table comes from immunoSEQ multiplex PCR, and its TCRdb copy is limited to in-frame clones, with some not included. The repertoire holds a few thousand clones, approximately 22% seen once, with 30% in the top ten. Here the sequenced sample was tumor tissue (inferred from file names), taken from a patient given nivolumab and ipilimumab in sequence. The receptors here all came from a human donor with melanoma. CDR3s include the opening cysteine and the closing phenylalanine or tryptophan. A D gene is named only where the DNA matches it firmly. Some rows mark clone size as missing; the rest say once, few, many or name a class of expanded clone.

CDR3 | DNA | V | D | J | size
CATSRGDRGNEQFF | TGTGCCACCAGCAGGGGGGACAGGGGCAATGAGCAGTTCTTC | TRBV15 | TRBD1 | TRBJ2-1 | -
CASSYAGADEQFF | TGTGCCAGCAGTTATGCGGGAGCGGATGAGCAGTTCTTC | TRBV6-8 | TRBD2 | TRBJ2-1 | few
CASSSPGQPNEKLFF | TGTGCCAGCAGTTCCCCGGGACAGCCTAATGAAAAACTGTTTTTT | TRBV6-8 | TRBD1 | TRBJ1-4 | -
CASLYDRVEAFF | TGTGCCAGCCTTTACGACAGGGTTGAAGCTTTCTTT | TRBV9 | TRBD1 | TRBJ1-1 | few
CASSKLHPSGRSNSYEQYF | TGTGCCAGCAGCAAGCTACACCCTAGCGGGAGGTCTAACTCCTACGAGCAGTACTTC | TRBV11-3 | TRBD2 | TRBJ2-7 | -
CASSYSFDRITSEAFF | TGTGCCAGCAGTTACTCATTTGATCGTATCACCAGTGAAGCTTTCTTT | TRBV6-8 | - | TRBJ1-1 | few
CASSRNRGGEKLFF | TGTGCCAGCAGCCGAAACAGGGGCGGCGAAAAACTGTTTTTT | TRBV14 | TRBD1 | TRBJ1-4 | -
CASSYSSGGTEAFF | TGTGCCAGCAGTTACTCTAGCGGGGGGACTGAAGCTTTCTTT | TRBV6-8 | - | TRBJ1-1 | -
CASNLQGKGSPLHF | TGTGCCAGCAATCTACAGGGGAAAGGTTCACCCCTCCACTTT | TRBV12-5 | TRBD1 | TRBJ1-6 | medium-sized
CASSSGATSPLHF | TGTGCCAGCAGCTCTGGGGCTACTTCACCCCTCCACTTT | TRBV7-1 | - | TRBJ1-6 | few
CASSQDWGLGTEAFF | - | TRBV1 | - | TRBJ1-1 | few
CATSSGRRENTEAFF | TGTGCCACCAGCAGTGGGAGACGCGAGAACACTGAAGCTTTCTTT | TRBV15 | - | TRBJ1-1 | -
CASSISTGDNYGYTF | TGTGCCAGTAGTATATCAACAGGGGACAACTATGGCTACACCTTC | TRBV19 | TRBD1 | TRBJ1-2 | -
CASTLDSSYEQYF | TGTGCCAGCACCCTTGACAGCTCCTACGAGCAGTACTTC | TRBV6-8 | - | TRBJ2-7 | few
CASSQALSQPGTGDNEQFF | TGCGCCAGCAGCCAAGCGCTCTCTCAACCCGGGACAGGGGATAATGAGCAGTTCTTC | TRBV4-1 | TRBD1 | TRBJ2-1 | -
CASSLEGSTNEKLFF | TGTGCCAGCAGCTTAGAAGGATCAACTAATGAAAAACTGTTTTTT | TRBV11-3 | - | TRBJ1-4 | many
CASSPGIGYEQYF | TGTGCCAGTAGTCCCGGTATCGGCTACGAGCAGTACTTC | TRBV19 | - | TRBJ2-7 | -
CASNLQGYTEAFF | TGTGCCAGCAATCTTCAAGGCTACACTGAAGCTTTCTTT | TRBV28 | - | TRBJ1-1 | few
CASDQGYGYTF | TGTGCCAGCGACCAGGGCTATGGCTACACCTTC | TRBV6-7 | - | TRBJ1-2 | few
CAWMSGFQETQYF | TGTGCCTGGATGTCCGGGTTCCAAGAGACCCAGTACTTC | TRBV30 | - | TRBJ2-5 | -
CASSSPTQQGAEAFF | TGTGCCAGCAGTTCCCCGACACAACAGGGAGCTGAAGCTTTCTTT | TRBV6-8 | - | TRBJ1-1 | -
CASSPKSWTGAYEQYF | TGTGCCAGCAGTCCCAAGTCGTGGACAGGGGCCTACGAGCAGTACTTC | TRBV28 | TRBD1 | TRBJ2-7 | few
CASSPGLAGGEQYF | TGTGCCAGCAGCCCCGGACTAGCGGGGGGGGAGCAGTACTTC | TRBV7-5 | - | TRBJ2-7 | few
CASRKLAGPYEQYF | TGTGCCAGCAGGAAACTAGCGGGGCCCTACGAGCAGTACTTC | TRBV6-8 | TRBD2 | TRBJ2-7 | many
CASSQGLAGSYEQYF | TGTGCCAGCAGCCAAGGGCTAGCGGGATCCTACGAGCAGTACTTC | TRBV14 | TRBD2 | TRBJ2-7 | few
CTSELVSVVTGAPKHNEQFF | TGCACCAGCGAACTAGTCTCCGTGGTTACAGGGGCACCGAAACACAATGAGCAGTTCTTC | TRBV1 | - | TRBJ2-1 | -
CASRRETAGTQYF | TGCGCCAGCAGACGTGAGACAGCGGGGACCCAGTACTTC | TRBV23-1 | - | TRBJ2-5 | many
CASSPRTGGNTIYF | TGTGCCAGCAGTCCTCGGACAGGGGGAAACACCATATATTTT | TRBV6-8 | TRBD1 | TRBJ1-3 | many
CASSVTRLSTDTQYF | TGTGCCAGCAGCGTGACCAGGTTAAGCACAGATACGCAGTATTTT | TRBV2 | - | TRBJ2-3 | -
CASSPGLAGVGYEQYF | TGTGCCAGCAGCCCTGGACTAGCGGGTGTTGGATACGAGCAGTACTTC | TRBV11-3 | TRBD2 | TRBJ2-7 | many
CASSTRTGGDEQFF | TGTGCCAGTAGTACCCGAACAGGGGGCGATGAGCAGTTCTTC | TRBV19 | TRBD1 | TRBJ2-1 | -
CAWSSGTGPYEQYF | TGTGCCTGGAGCTCAGGGACAGGTCCCTACGAGCAGTACTTC | TRBV30 | TRBD1 | TRBJ2-7 | once
CASSLGLTREGYTF | TGCGCCAGCAGCTTGGGCCTCACCCGGGAGGGCTACACCTTC | TRBV5-1 | - | TRBJ1-2 | -
CAWSADSNQPQHF | TGTGCCTGGAGTGCGGATAGCAATCAGCCCCAGCATTTT | TRBV30 | - | TRBJ1-5 | few
CASSKTSGGTQETQYF | TGCGCCAGCAGCAAAACTAGCGGGGGGACCCAAGAGACCCAGTACTTC | TRBV4-1 | TRBD2 | TRBJ2-5 | many
CASSIGPTGGNTIYF | TGCGCCAGCAGCATCGGACCCACCGGGGGAAACACCATATATTTT | TRBV5-1 | - | TRBJ1-3 | -
CASSYSIGTFGETQYF | TGTGCCAGCAGTTACTCGATTGGGACCTTCGGAGAGACCCAGTACTTC | TRBV6-8 | - | TRBJ2-5 | medium-sized
CASSRQASVLLSGELFF | TGTGCCAGCAGTCGCCAAGCTAGCGTTCTTCTTTCCGGGGAGCTGTTTTTT | TRBV6-8 | - | TRBJ2-2 | many
CASSAGGAETQYF | TGTGCCAGCAGTGCAGGGGGCGCTGAGACCCAGTACTTC | TRBV6-8 | TRBD1 | TRBJ2-5 | -
CASSLAGWGNEQYF | TGTGCCAGCAGTTTAGCTGGTTGGGGAAACGAGCAGTACTTC | TRBV28 | - | TRBJ2-7 | -
CASSEAGTVAYEQYF | TGTGCCAGCAGTGAAGCCGGGACAGTGGCCTACGAGCAGTACTTC | TRBV25-1 | TRBD1 | TRBJ2-7 | -
CASSAGPYNSPLHF | TGTGCCAGCAGTGCAGGGCCCTATAATTCACCCCTCCACTTT | TRBV6-8 | - | TRBJ1-6 | few
CASRAEGQGARGEQFF | TGTGCCAGTAGGGCCGAGGGACAGGGTGCCAGGGGTGAGCAGTTCTTC | TRBV19 | TRBD1 | TRBJ2-1 | -
CASSLISSGRTHEQYF | TGTGCCAGCAGCTTAATCTCGAGCGGGAGGACCCACGAGCAGTACTTC | TRBV11-3 | TRBD2 | TRBJ2-7 | many
CASSQVLPGGSNQPQHF | TGCGCCAGCAGCCAAGTATTGCCAGGGGGAAGCAATCAGCCCCAGCATTTT | TRBV4-1 | TRBD1 | TRBJ1-5 | medium-sized
CAWHLDTAEAFF | TGTGCCTGGCACCTAGACACTGCTGAAGCTTTCTTT | TRBV30 | - | TRBJ1-1 | few
CASRKGLGQETQYF | TGCGCCAGCAGAAAAGGACTAGGGCAAGAGACCCAGTACTTC | TRBV5-1 | TRBD2 | TRBJ2-5 | -
CASSFNRGDTEAFF | TGTGCCAGCAGCTTTAACAGGGGAGACACTGAAGCTTTCTTT | TRBV11-3 | TRBD1 | TRBJ1-1 | few
CASSYYGTSNEQFF | TGTGCCAGCAGTTACTACGGGACATCTAATGAGCAGTTCTTC | TRBV6-8 | - | TRBJ2-1 | many